Sequencing of this T cell receptor (beta chain) was carried out in a study of cytomegalovirus exposure and HLA in healthy donors. V dropped 0 bases and J dropped 5; count of bases not matched to a gene: 4. Germline loops: CDR1 SGHTA, CDR2 FQGNSA. The CDR3 consists of 15 residues. The study ran its PCR with 60 Vbeta and 13 Jbeta primers. In the original processing: In a later analysis, 60 million to 90 million unique TCR beta chains included roughly 11 million shared by two or more donors. Assay used: immunoSEQ multiplex PCR; TCRdb lists only in-frame clones, some missing. Clone size and V and J calls were adopted from that table, with D and trimming inferred from the DNA. The table includes about 180,000 clones, 77% detected once.

The specimen sequenced was PBMCs. The source of this sequence is a woman aged 30 to 39 in good health and CMV-seropositive. This chain joins TRBV7-2 and TRBJ2-7; 10 positions match TRBD1. The CDR3 DNA reads as TGTGCCAGCAGCTTAGCGGGACAGGGGTACCACGAGCAGTACTTC. Translation: CASSLAGQGYHEQYF.